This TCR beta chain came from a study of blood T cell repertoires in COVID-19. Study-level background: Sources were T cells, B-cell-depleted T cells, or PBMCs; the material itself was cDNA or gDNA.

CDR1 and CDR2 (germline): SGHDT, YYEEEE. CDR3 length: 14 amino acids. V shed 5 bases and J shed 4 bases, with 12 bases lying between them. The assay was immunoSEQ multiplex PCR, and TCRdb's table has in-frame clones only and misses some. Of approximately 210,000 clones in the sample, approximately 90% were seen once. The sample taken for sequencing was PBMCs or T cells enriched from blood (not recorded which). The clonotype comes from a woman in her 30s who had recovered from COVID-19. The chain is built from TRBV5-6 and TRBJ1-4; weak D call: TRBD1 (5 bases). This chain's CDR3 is CASRHRDFNEKLFF. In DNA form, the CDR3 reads TGTGCCAGCAGACACCGGGACTTTAATGAAAAACTGTTTTTT.